Sequencing of this T cell receptor beta chain was carried out in a study of T cell responses to AZD1222 COVID-19 vaccine. About the research overall: Second-dose intervals of approximately 4 or approximately 12 weeks were pooled. Findings and limits, study-wide: Baseline seropositives among AZD1222 recipients totaled only 5 to 7.

Data came from immunoSEQ multiplex PCR; TCRdb stores just in-frame clones and leaves some out. The data contain about 180,000 clones, 88% of them singletons. CDR3 length: 13 amino acids. CDR1 is LNHDA, CDR2 SQIVND, per germline (reference sequence). The germline V and J ends were trimmed by 3 bases and 0 bases, with 5 bases remaining between them. This clone was seen once. Antigen specificity is unknown. This clonotype was sampled from an adult in good health. The source material was peripheral blood, sampled on day 0 of AZD1222 vaccination. J is TRBJ1-2 and V is TRBV19, with unresolved D. The CDR3 DNA is TGTGCCAGTAGTATGAGACCTAACTATGGCTACACCTTC. As protein: CASSMRPNYGYTF.